The following is a T cell receptor beta chain sequence with its context. The sample belongs to a study of cytomegalovirus exposure and HLA in healthy donors. CDR3 length equals 15 residues. Germline-derived CDR1 and CDR2 are SGHRS and YFSETQ. The V gene end was trimmed by 4 bases and the J gene end by 5 bases; junction bases not matched to a gene: 9. The PCR used 60 Vbeta and 13 Jbeta primers. Generated by immunoSEQ multiplex PCR, the TCRdb table keeps only in-frame clones and is missing some. The top ten clones hold about 1.2% of a sample with over 200,000 clones, over 65% of them seen once. J is TRBJ2-5 and V is TRBV5-1, with TRBD1 matching over 9 bases. Sequences were obtained from PBMCs. The receptor was derived from a human donor in good health. This CDR3 is CASSGPGQGWETQYF. CDR3 bases: TGCGCCAGCAGCGGACCGGGACAGGGATGGGAGACCCAGTACTTC.